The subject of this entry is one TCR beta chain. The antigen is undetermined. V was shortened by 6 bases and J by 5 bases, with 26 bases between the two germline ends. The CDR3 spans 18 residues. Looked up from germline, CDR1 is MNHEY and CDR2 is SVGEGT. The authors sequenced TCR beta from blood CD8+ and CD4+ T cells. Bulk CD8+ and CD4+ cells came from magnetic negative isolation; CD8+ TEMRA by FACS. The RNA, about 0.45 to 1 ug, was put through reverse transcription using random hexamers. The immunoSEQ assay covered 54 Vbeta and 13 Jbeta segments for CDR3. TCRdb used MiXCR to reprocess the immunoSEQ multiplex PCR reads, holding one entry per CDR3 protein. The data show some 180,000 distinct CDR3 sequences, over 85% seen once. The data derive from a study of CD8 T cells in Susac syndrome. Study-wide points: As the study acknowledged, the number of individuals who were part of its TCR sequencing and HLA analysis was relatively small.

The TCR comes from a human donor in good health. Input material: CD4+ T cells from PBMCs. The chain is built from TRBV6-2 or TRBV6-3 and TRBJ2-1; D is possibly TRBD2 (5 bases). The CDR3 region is CASSPRRLFPRGNNEQFF. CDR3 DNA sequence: TGTGCCAGCAGCCCACGTCGCTTATTCCCCCGGGGAAACAATGAGCAGTTCTTC.